The present TCR beta chain was sequenced within a study of cytomegalovirus exposure and HLA in healthy donors. The CDR3 spans 13 residues. Trimming stripped 1 base from V and 5 bases from J, with 9 bases between. Germline values: CDR1 SEHNR, CDR2 FQNEAQ (reference sequence). With respect to this clone: Its cognate antigen is unknown.

Study results and limitations: A link between a missense DCLRE1C variant and TCR beta V- and J-gene trimming emerged from a later analysis. The study found most TCR sequences rare, yet found some public TCRs in many donors. Later analysis suggested links between common viral pathogens and several top significant clusters.

PCR involved 60 Vbeta and 13 Jbeta primers. Libraries were prepared by immunoSEQ multiplex PCR; TCRdb keeps only in-frame clonotypes and omits some of them. The repertoire holds approximately 100,000 clones, with more than 65% as singletons. The sample was PBMCs. The sequence was collected from a man aged 40-49 years in good health and CMV-seropositive. The chain has TRBV7-9 and TRBJ2-7; weak D call: TRBD1 (6 bases). This chain's CDR3 is CASSLGQVNEQYF. CDR3 DNA: TGTGCCAGCAGCTTAGGACAGGTTAACGAGCAGTACTTC.